This T cell receptor (beta chain) was sequenced in a study of technical replicates of blood from several donors. The germline V gene encodes CDR1 LNHDA and CDR2 SQIVND (reference sequence). V shed 1 base, J shed 6 bases, and the junction held 7 bases outside the gene matches. This CDR3 has 15 residues. Data came from immunoSEQ multiplex PCR; TCRdb stores just in-frame clones and leaves some out. Of some 80,000 clones listed, around 95% are singletons. This TCR derives from a human donor in good health. The sample consisted of T cells isolated from PBMCs. V is TRBV19 and J is TRBJ2-7; 9 positions agree with TRBD2. The CDR3 coding sequence is TGTGCCAGTAGTATAGTTTCTAGCGGGAACAGCGAGCAGTACTTC. Encoded protein: CASSIVSSGNSEQYF.